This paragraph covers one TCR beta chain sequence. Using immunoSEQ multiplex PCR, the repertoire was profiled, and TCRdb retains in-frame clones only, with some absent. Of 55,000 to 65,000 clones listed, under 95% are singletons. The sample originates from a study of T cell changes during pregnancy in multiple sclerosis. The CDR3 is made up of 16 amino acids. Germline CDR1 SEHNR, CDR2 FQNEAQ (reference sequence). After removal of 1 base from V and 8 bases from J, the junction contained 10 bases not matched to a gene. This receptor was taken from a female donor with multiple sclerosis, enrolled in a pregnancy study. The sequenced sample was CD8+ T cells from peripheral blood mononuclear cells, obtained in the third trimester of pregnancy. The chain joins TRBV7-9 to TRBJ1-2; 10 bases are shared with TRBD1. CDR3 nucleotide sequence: TGTGCCAGCAGCTTAGAGGGGGACAGGGGACGTGGAGGCTACACCTTC. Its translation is CASSLEGDRGRGGYTF.